The 14 T cell receptor beta chains below were found in one sample sequenced in a study of post-analysis software for immune sequencing data (dated by TCRdb to between 2015 and 2017). The paper as a whole reports these results and caveats: Significantly higher frequencies in patients than in controls were found for roughly five TRBV segments, including TRBV5-6, TRBV5-1 and TRBV20-1.

Libraries were prepared through PCR. Sequencing used an Illumina HiSeq 2500. To reduce PCR and sequencing biases, unique molecular identifiers were built into the TCR beta cDNA libraries. The public sequencing data were trimmed at Q25 with fastp and processed into clonotypes with MiXCR by TCRdb, which kept only in-frame beta chains. Each entry merges the rows of one CDR3 protein and shows their most common DNA and genes. This sample has 600,000 to 750,000 distinct CDR3 sequences in its table, and around 64% of those were observed once. The top ten constitute around 11% of the sample. Their cognate antigens are unknown. The sample consisted of blood. The receptors here all came from a girl aged 2-10 years with multiple sclerosis.

The V and J genes are TRBV13 and TRBJ2-3; TRBD2 agrees at 8 bases. In germline, CDR1 is PRHDT, CDR2 FYEKMQ (reference sequence). The CDR3 length is 15 residues. J gave up 3 bases and V 2 bases, and 4 bases lay outside the gene matches. The CDR3 loop is CASSLHGGATDTQYF. CDR3 in DNA: TGTGCCAGCAGCTTACACGGGGGGGCGACAGATACGCAGTATTTT.

The CDR3 region is CSARIGAPGGYTF. The CDR3 DNA follows: TGCAGTGCTAGGATTGGGGCCCCAGGAGGCTACACCTTC. This sequence joins TRBV20-1 and TRBJ1-2; TRBD1 is a possible D gene (5 bases). The V end lost 3 bases, the J end lost 8 bases, and 16 bases lay between the germline ends. The CDR3 spans 13 residues. Germline V gene lookup returns CDR1 DFQATT and CDR2 SNEGSKA (reference sequence).

The rearrangement joins TRBV12-3 or TRBV12-4 to TRBJ2-1, with a weak D call TRBD2 (6 bases). V was pared by 7 bases and J by 5 bases, with 18 bases between. This CDR3 comprises 15 residues. Here the CDR3 DNA reads TGTGCCAGCACCTCTGGGGGGAGCCGTAACAATGAGCAGTTCTTC. Protein: CASTSGGSRNNEQFF.

The chain combines TRBV10-2 with TRBJ2-5; a weak D match, TRBD1 (6 bases). Trimming shortened V by 3 bases and J by 5 bases, and 10 bases separated the two germline ends. This CDR3 contains 13 residues. In germline, CDR1 is WSHSY, CDR2 SAAADI. The CDR3 region has the DNA TGCGCCAGCAGTGAAGAACAGGGCGAGACCCAGTACTTC. Amino acid sequence: CASSEEQGETQYF.

The chain joins TRBV6-5 to TRBJ1-4, with 7 bases lining up with TRBD1. The length of the CDR3 is 17 residues. V lost 4 bases and J lost 0; bases outside the gene matches: 8. The germline gives CDR1 MNHEY, CDR2 SVGAGI. The CDR3 region is CASSSHRDSSTNEKLFF. In nucleotides, the CDR3 is TGTGCCAGCAGTTCCCACCGGGACAGCTCAACTAATGAAAAACTGTTTTTT.

This chain links TRBV7-9 with TRBJ2-7; D may be TRBD1 or TRBD2 (5 bases each). CDR3 length: 14 amino acids. Germline lookup yields CDR1 SEHNR and CDR2 FQNEAQ (reference sequence). With 1 base removed from V and 0 bases from J, the gap between germline ends came to 7 bases. The CDR3 loop is CASSLVGTSYEQYF. The CDR3 nucleotides read TGTGCCAGCAGCTTAGTTGGGACCTCCTACGAGCAGTACTTC.

V gene TRBV7-9 combines with J gene TRBJ2-3; D is possibly TRBD1 (6 bases). The V gene's germline CDR1 is SEHNR and CDR2 FQNEAQ (reference sequence). The CDR3 is made up of 14 amino acids. Trimming shortened V by 2 bases and J by 5 bases, and 11 bases separated the two germline ends. The CDR3 DNA reads TGTGCCAGCAGCTTAATACAGGGTGGAGATACGCAGTATTTT. It translates to CASSLIQGGDTQYF.

Comments on this clonotype: Its ends do not fully match the called genes, so a read error is possible. This chain links TRBV29-1 with TRBJ1-4; D gene ambiguous. CDR3 size: 14 residues. CDR1 is SQVTM and CDR2 is ANQGSEA in the germline V gene. DNA for the CDR3: TGCAGCGCTGAACGGAGAACGAACACCGGGGAACTGTTTTTT. Its translation: CSAERRTNTGELFF.

The chain links TRBV7-9 to TRBJ2-5, with D possibly being TRBD1 (5 bases). The CDR3 totals 15 residues. Germline lookup yields CDR1 SEHNR and CDR2 FQNEAQ (reference sequence). With 5 bases removed from V and 0 bases from J, the gap between germline ends came to 13 bases. The DNA for the CDR3 is TGTGCCAGCAGCCCCCAGGCGGACAACCAAGAGACCCAGTACTTC. This translates into CASSPQADNQETQYF.

The chain links TRBV4-1 to TRBJ2-1, with 9 bases matching TRBD2. V gave up 2 bases and J gave up 7 bases; unmatched junction bases: 12. This CDR3 has 17 residues. CDR1 is MGHRA and CDR2 is YSYEKL in the germline V gene. DNA for the CDR3: TGCGCCAGCAGCCAATGGATTCTAGCGGGAAAGGGGAATGAGCAGTTCTTC. This gives the protein CASSQWILAGKGNEQFF.

This chain links TRBV20-1 with TRBJ2-5; maybe TRBD1 (5 bases). Germline CDR1 reads DFQATT; CDR2 reads SNEGSKA (reference sequence). The CDR3 contains 13 residues. V lost 1 base and J 0 bases, leaving 6 bases between the germline ends. CDR3 in amino acids: CSARGTYQETQYF. As DNA, the CDR3 is TGCAGTGCTAGAGGGACATACCAAGAGACCCAGTACTTC.

The genes are TRBV5-1 and TRBJ2-1; D remains ambiguous. V lost 0 bases and J lost 8, with 9 bases in between. CDR3 length: 13 amino acids. Germline lookup yields CDR1 SGHRS and CDR2 YFSETQ. Here the CDR3 reads CASSLAVGYEQFF. The CDR3 DNA reads as TGCGCCAGCAGCTTGGCCGTGGGCTATGAGCAGTTCTTC.

This clonotype came up a few times. This chain joins TRBV11-2 and TRBJ2-1; D possibly corresponds to TRBD1 (6 bases). Per the germline V gene, CDR1 is SGHAT and CDR2 is FQNNGV. The CDR3 sequence is 16 residues long. With 5 bases removed from V and 2 bases from J, the gap between germline ends came to 16 bases. CDR3 nucleotide sequence: TGTGCCAGCAGCCAGACCCGACAGGCCCCCTACAATGAGCAGTTCTTC. It yields the protein CASSQTRQAPYNEQFF. Full variable domain (remainder filled in from reference TRBV11-2 and TRBJ2-1): EAGVAQSPRYKIIEKRQSVAFWCNPISGHATLYWYQQILGQGPKLLIQFQNNGVVDDSQLPKDRFSAERLKGVDSTLKIQPAKLEDSAVYLCASSQTRQAPYNEQFFGPGTRLTVL.

V is TRBV20-1 and J is TRBJ2-1, with 7 bases that match TRBD1. This CDR3 is built from 14 residues. Germline assignment: CDR1 DFQATT and CDR2 SNEGSKA (reference sequence). V shed 3 bases and J 8 bases; nucleotides not matched to a gene: 10. Written as DNA, the CDR3 is TGCAGTGCTAGGCGTGGGCAGGGGGTATATGAGCAGTTCTTC. It is translated as CSARRGQGVYEQFF.